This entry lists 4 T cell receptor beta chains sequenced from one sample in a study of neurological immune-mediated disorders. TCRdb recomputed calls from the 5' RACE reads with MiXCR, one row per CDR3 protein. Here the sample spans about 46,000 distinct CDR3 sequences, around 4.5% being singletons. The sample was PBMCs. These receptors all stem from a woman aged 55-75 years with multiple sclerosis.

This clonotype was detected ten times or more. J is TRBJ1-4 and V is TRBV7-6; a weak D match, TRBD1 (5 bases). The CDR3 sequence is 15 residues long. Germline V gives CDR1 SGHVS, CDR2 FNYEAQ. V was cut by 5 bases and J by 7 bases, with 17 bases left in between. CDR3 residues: CASSPNGASGEKLFF. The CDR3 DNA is TGTGCCAGCAGCCCGAACGGGGCTTCGGGTGAAAAACTGTTTTTT.

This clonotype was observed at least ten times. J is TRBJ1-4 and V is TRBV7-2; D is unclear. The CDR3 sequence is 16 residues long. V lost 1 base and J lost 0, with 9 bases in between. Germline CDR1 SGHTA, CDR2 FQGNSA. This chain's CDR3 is CASSLVVGATNEKLFF. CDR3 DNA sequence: TGTGCCAGCAGCTTAGTGGTCGGGGCAACTAATGAAAAACTGTTTTTT. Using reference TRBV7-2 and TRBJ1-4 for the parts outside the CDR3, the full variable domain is GAGVSQSPSNKVTEKGKDVELRCDPISGHTALYWYRQSLGQGLEFLIYFQGNSAPDKSGLPSDRFSAERTGGSVSTLTIQRTQQEDSAVYLCASSLVVGATNEKLFFGSGTQLSVL.

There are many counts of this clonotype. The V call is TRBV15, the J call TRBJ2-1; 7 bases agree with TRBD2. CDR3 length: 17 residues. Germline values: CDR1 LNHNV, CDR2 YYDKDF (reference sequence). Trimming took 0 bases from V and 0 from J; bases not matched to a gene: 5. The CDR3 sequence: CATSRESGASSYNEQFF. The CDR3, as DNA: TGTGCCACCAGCAGAGAGAGCGGGGCGAGCTCCTACAATGAGCAGTTCTTC.

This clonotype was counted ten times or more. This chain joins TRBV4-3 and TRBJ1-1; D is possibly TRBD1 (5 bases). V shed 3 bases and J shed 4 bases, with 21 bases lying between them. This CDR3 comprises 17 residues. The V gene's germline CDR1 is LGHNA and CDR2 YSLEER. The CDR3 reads CASSHTWTDKEVTEAFF. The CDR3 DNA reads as TGCGCCAGCAGCCATACTTGGACGGACAAAGAGGTCACTGAAGCTTTCTTT.